The 9 T cell receptor beta chains presented below share a single source sample, sequenced in a study of blood T cell repertoires in COVID-19. Sequenced by immunoSEQ multiplex PCR; TCRdb stores in-frame clones only, minus some. In the table there are about 64,000 clones, about 81% of which are singletons. The material sequenced was peripheral blood. The receptors were sampled from a human donor in a cohort sampled during active COVID-19.

The sample holds one count of this clone. The chain joins TRBV29-1 to TRBJ1-2, with 7 bases fitting TRBD1. V was clipped by 7 bases and J by 8 bases; unmatched bases: 13. Germline CDR1 SQVTM, CDR2 ANQGSEA. This CDR3 contains 13 residues. The CDR3 region is CSAAGGLRWGYTF. CDR3 sequence (DNA): TGCAGCGCAGCAGGGGGTTTGAGATGGGGCTACACCTTC.

V is TRBV10-3 and J is TRBJ2-3; 13 bases fit TRBD2. The CDR3 contains 14 residues. Germline assignment: CDR1 ENHRY and CDR2 SYGVKD. V was pared by 8 bases and J by 4 bases, with 3 bases of the junction left unmatched. Here the CDR3 DNA reads TGTGCCATCGGACTAGCGGGGGCATCAGATACGCAGTATTTT. Translating it yields CAIGLAGASDTQYF.

CDR3 sequence reads: CASSLERSHTQYF. The DNA for the CDR3 is TGTGCCAGCAGCTTAGAGAGGTCCCATACGCAGTATTTT. V usage is TRBV11-3 and J usage is TRBJ2-3; unclear D gene. V was clipped by 0 bases and J by 7 bases, with 8 bases between them. Germline V gene sequence: CDR1 SGHNT, CDR2 YENEEA. CDR3 length: 13 residues.

The genes are TRBV7-9 and TRBJ1-2; 7 nucleotides line up with TRBD1. The trim removed 5 bases at V and 2 bases at J, leaving 5 bases unmatched. Germline CDR1 SEHNR, CDR2 FQNEAQ (reference sequence). The CDR3 is made up of 14 amino acids. CDR3 loop: CASSKTGVNYGYTF. In DNA, the CDR3 is TGTGCCAGCAGCAAAACAGGGGTCAACTATGGCTACACCTTC.

The table lists this clone with a few counts. This rearrangement joins TRBV10-3 to TRBJ2-5; D might be TRBD2 (7 bases). This CDR3 comprises 14 residues. V lost 7 bases, J lost 2 bases, and 14 bases lay in between. The germline gives CDR1 ENHRY, CDR2 SYGVKD. CDR3 sequence reads: CAINSGDTQETQYF. The CDR3 region has the DNA TGTGCCATCAACAGCGGGGACACTCAAGAGACCCAGTACTTC.

This chain links TRBV30 with TRBJ2-1; D possibly corresponds to TRBD2 (5 bases). Trimming left V 1 base short and J 10 bases short, with 14 bases between. The germline V gene encodes CDR1 GTSNPN and CDR2 SVGIG (reference sequence). This CDR3 has 13 amino acids. CDR3 in DNA: TGTGCCTGGAGTGCCCGGGCCCCGGGGGAGCAGTTCTTC. Translation: CAWSARAPGEQFF.

J is TRBJ2-7 and V is TRBV3-1 (or the pseudogene TRBV3-2); 13 nucleotides match TRBD2. CDR1 and CDR2 (germline): LGHDT, YNNKEL (reference sequence). The J segment lost 6 bases and the V segment lost 4 bases, leaving 6 bases of the junction unmatched. The CDR3 consists of 15 residues. This chain's CDR3 is CASSPQGLAGFEQYF. The CDR3 coding sequence is TGTGCCAGCAGCCCTCAGGGACTAGCGGGGTTCGAGCAGTACTTC.

This clone was seen many times. The chain is built from TRBV18 and TRBJ2-2; 7 nucleotides line up with TRBD1. CDR1 KGHSH and CDR2 LQKENI come from the germline V gene. CDR3 size: 15 residues. J was trimmed by 2 bases and V by 4 bases; bases with no gene match: 4. The CDR3 region is CASSLTGVNTGELFF. CDR3 in DNA: TGTGCCAGCTCACTAACAGGGGTCAACACCGGGGAGCTGTTTTTT.

The genes are TRBV27 and TRBJ1-5; no firm D call. The CDR3 totals 17 residues. V dropped 5 bases and J dropped 0 bases, with 17 bases sitting between them. Per the germline V gene, CDR1 is MNHEY and CDR2 is SMNVEV (reference sequence). The CDR3 nucleotides read TGTGCCAGCAGTGCCGCTCCCCCAGGTTATAGCAATCAGCCCCAGCATTTT. It yields the protein CASSAAPPGYSNQPQHF.